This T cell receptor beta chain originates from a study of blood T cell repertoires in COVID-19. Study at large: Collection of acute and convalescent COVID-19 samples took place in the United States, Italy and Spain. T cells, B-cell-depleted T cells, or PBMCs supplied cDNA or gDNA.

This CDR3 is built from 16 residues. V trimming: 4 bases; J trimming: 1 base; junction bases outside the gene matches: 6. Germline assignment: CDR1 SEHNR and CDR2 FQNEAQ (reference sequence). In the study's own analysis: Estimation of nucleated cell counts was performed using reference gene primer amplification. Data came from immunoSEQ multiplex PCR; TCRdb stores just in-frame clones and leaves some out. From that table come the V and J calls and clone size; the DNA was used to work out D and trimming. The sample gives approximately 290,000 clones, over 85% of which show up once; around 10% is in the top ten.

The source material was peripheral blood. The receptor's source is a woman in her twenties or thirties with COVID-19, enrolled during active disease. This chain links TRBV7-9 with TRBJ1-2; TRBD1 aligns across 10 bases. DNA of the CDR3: TGTGCCAGCAGCTCCGGGACAGGGGAGAATAACTATGGCTACACCTTC. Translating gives CASSSGTGENNYGYTF. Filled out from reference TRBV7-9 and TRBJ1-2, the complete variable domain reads DTGVSQNPRHKITKRGQNVTFRCDPISEHNRLYWYRQTLGQGPEFLTYFQNEAQLEKSRLLSDRFSAERPKGSFSTLEIQRTEQGDSAMYLCASSSGTGENNYGYTFGSGTRLTVV.